These 21 T cell receptor beta chains were sequenced from one sample in a study of post-analysis software for immune sequencing data. Presence of unique molecular identifiers characterized the TCR beta cDNA libraries. TCRdb passed the PCR reads through MiXCR, listing each CDR3 protein once. The table lists about 460,000 distinct CDR3 sequences, approximately 45% of them singletons. Their antigens are not known. Findings of the study overall: Patients used about 5 TRBV segments, including TRBV5-6, TRBV5-1 and TRBV20-1, more often than controls.

Sequencing input: blood. These receptors all stem from a girl aged 10-17 years with multiple sclerosis.

The chain uses TRBV27 and TRBJ2-1; D possibly matches TRBD1 or TRBD2 (5 bases each). The CDR3 loop spans 12 amino acids. V lost 8 bases to trimming and J lost 7 bases, with 12 bases between them. CDR1 MNHEY and CDR2 SMNVEV come from the germline V gene (reference sequence). This CDR3 reads CASGLRGNEQFF. The CDR3 DNA reads TGTGCCAGCGGGCTGAGGGGTAATGAGCAGTTCTTC.

The rearrangement joins TRBV7-2 to TRBJ2-1, with a tentative D call TRBD2 (6 bases). Per germline, CDR1 SGHTA and CDR2 FQGNSA. This CDR3 has 14 amino acids. The V gene lost 3 bases and the J gene lost 5 bases, with 11 bases spanning the gap. The CDR3 DNA reads as TGTGCCAGCAGCTTGGGACTTCAAAACAATGAGCAGTTCTTC. It yields the protein CASSLGLQNNEQFF.

The chain employs TRBV7-2 and TRBJ1-1; D unclear. Germline CDR1 is SGHTA and CDR2 is FQGNSA. Trimming removed 1 base from V and 4 bases from J, with 10 bases in between. The CDR3 has 14 amino acids. The CDR3 sequence: CASSLVLGSTEAFF. CDR3 DNA: TGTGCCAGCAGCTTAGTTCTAGGGAGCACTGAAGCTTTCTTT.

This chain connects TRBV4-1 to TRBJ2-5, with 7 bases identical to TRBD1. The CDR3 spans 13 residues. The V gene end was trimmed by 1 base and the J gene end by 5 bases; junction bases not matched to a gene: 1. CDR1 is MGHRA and CDR2 is YSYEKL in the germline V gene. The CDR3 sequence: CASSQGQGETQYF. The DNA of the CDR3 is TGCGCCAGCAGCCAAGGACAGGGTGAGACCCAGTACTTC.

The chain employs TRBV7-9 and TRBJ2-7; 7 bases are a match to TRBD2. J gave up 5 bases and V 4 bases, and 8 bases lay outside the gene matches. There are 14 residues in the CDR3. Germline values: CDR1 SEHNR, CDR2 FQNEAQ (reference sequence). The CDR3: CASSSASGPHEQYF. CDR3 in DNA: TGTGCCAGCAGCTCAGCTAGCGGCCCTCACGAGCAGTACTTC.

The sample holds a few counts of this clonotype. CDR3 sequence (DNA): TGTGCCAGCGAGACTTCCCGGGGACAGGGCTCCTACAATGAGCAGTTCTTC. This gives the protein CASETSRGQGSYNEQFF. The chain carries TRBV28 and TRBJ2-1; 9 nucleotides align to TRBD1. CDR3 size: 17 residues. Trimming took 8 bases from V and 0 from J; bases not matched to a gene: 11. The germline CDR1 and CDR2 sequences are MDHEN and SYDVKM.

The chain joins TRBV7-2 to TRBJ2-5; 10 bases map to TRBD2. Germline values: CDR1 SGHTA, CDR2 FQGNSA. The CDR3 runs 16 residues. With 5 bases clipped from V and 4 bases from J, the junction kept 10 bases outside the gene matches. Here the CDR3 reads CASSHPPSGSRETQYF. CDR3 bases: TGTGCCAGCAGCCACCCCCCTAGCGGGAGCCGAGAGACCCAGTACTTC.

The chain carries TRBV11-2 and TRBJ2-7; 7 bases are shared with TRBD2. The CDR3 is 15 residues long. J lost 2 bases, V lost 10 bases, and 14 bases had no gene match. Germline CDR1 SGHAT, CDR2 FQNNGV. The DNA for the CDR3 is TGTGCCACCACGTCCGGGCTAGCGGAACCCTACGAGCAGTACTTC. Encoded protein: CATTSGLAEPYEQYF.

The gene calls are TRBV7-2 and TRBJ2-7; D may be TRBD1 (6 bases). Looked up from germline, CDR1 is SGHTA and CDR2 is FQGNSA. Trimming removed 8 bases from V and 3 bases from J, with 23 bases in between. The CDR3 has 16 residues. The CDR3 region is CASFYMPGAGDYEQYF. The CDR3 DNA reads TGTGCCAGCTTCTATATGCCCGGGGCAGGGGACTACGAGCAGTACTTC.

The CDR3 region has the DNA TGCGCCAGCAGCCCGATAGCGGGAGGGAACAACGATGAGCAGTTCTTC. Amino acids: CASSPIAGGNNDEQFF. The rearrangement joins TRBV5-1 to TRBJ2-1, with 11 bases aligning to TRBD2. Germline values: CDR1 SGHRS, CDR2 YFSETQ. V was clipped by 4 bases and J by 8 bases; unmatched bases: 11. This CDR3 contains 16 residues. The full variable domain, its missing parts supplied by reference TRBV5-1 and TRBJ2-1, is KAGVTQTPRYLIKTRGQQVTLSCSPISGHRSVSWYQQTPGQGLQFLFEYFSETQRNKGNFPGRFSGRQFSNSRSEMNVSTLELGDSALYLCASSPIAGGNNDEQFFGPGTRLTVL.

The V call is TRBV28, the J call TRBJ1-1; possible D gene TRBD1, 5 bases. The germline gives CDR1 MDHEN, CDR2 SYDVKM. This CDR3 has 13 residues. Trimming took 8 bases from V and 0 from J, leaving 10 bases between them. CDR3: CASEGKMNTEAFF. CDR3 coding DNA: TGTGCCAGCGAGGGGAAAATGAACACTGAAGCTTTCTTT.

This rearrangement joins TRBV11-2 to TRBJ2-4; unclear D gene. V was shortened by 0 bases and J by 0 bases, with 15 bases between the two germline ends. The germline V gene encodes CDR1 SGHAT and CDR2 FQNNGV. The CDR3 sequence is 18 residues long. CDR3 loop: CASSLDRLNPLAKNIQYF. CDR3 nucleotides: TGTGCCAGCAGCTTAGATCGGCTCAATCCACTAGCCAAAAACATTCAGTACTTC. The whole variable domain, remainder taken from reference TRBV11-2 and TRBJ2-4, is EAGVAQSPRYKIIEKRQSVAFWCNPISGHATLYWYQQILGQGPKLLIQFQNNGVVDDSQLPKDRFSAERLKGVDSTLKIQPAKLEDSAVYLCASSLDRLNPLAKNIQYFGAGTRLSVL.

Note on this clonotype: This may come from a read error, since a much larger clone is one base off. This rearrangement joins TRBV7-6 to TRBJ2-1, with D unresolved. The CDR3 runs to 11 residues. The germline V gene has CDR1 SGHVS and CDR2 FNYEAQ. The V end was cut by 2 bases, the J end by 8 bases, with 4 bases between. CDR3 coding DNA: TGTGCCAGCAGCTTATACGATGAGCAGTTCTTC. Translating it yields CASSLYDEQFF.

The CDR3 loop reads CASSVAGGAWTYEQYF. As DNA, the CDR3 is TGTGCCAGCAGTGTAGCAGGGGGCGCTTGGACCTACGAGCAGTACTTC. V and J are TRBV6-2 or TRBV6-3 and TRBJ2-7; 8 positions match TRBD1. Germline-derived CDR1 and CDR2 are MNHEY and SVGEGT. The CDR3 consists of 16 residues. V trimming: 5 bases; J trimming: 2 bases; junction bases outside the gene matches: 11.

This clonotype was found a few times. This chain links TRBV7-9 with TRBJ2-5; D is perhaps TRBD2 (5 bases). The CDR3 is made up of 11 amino acids. V lost 10 bases and J lost 4, with 10 bases in between. Germline CDR1 reads SEHNR; CDR2 reads FQNEAQ (reference sequence). The CDR3: CATSEGETQYF. The CDR3 bases are TGTGCCACCTCCGAGGGAGAGACCCAGTACTTC.

This sequence joins TRBV11-2 and TRBJ2-1; unclear D gene. V shed 5 bases and J shed 7 bases, with 9 bases lying between them. The CDR3 runs to 12 residues. Germline lookup yields CDR1 SGHAT and CDR2 FQNNGV. CDR3 nucleotides: TGTGCCAGCAGCCCAGCCCCGAATGAGCAGTTCTTC. Its protein product is CASSPAPNEQFF. The full variable domain, rest sourced from reference TRBV11-2 and TRBJ2-1, is EAGVAQSPRYKIIEKRQSVAFWCNPISGHATLYWYQQILGQGPKLLIQFQNNGVVDDSQLPKDRFSAERLKGVDSTLKIQPAKLEDSAVYLCASSPAPNEQFFGPGTRLTVL.

The chain carries TRBV7-3 and TRBJ2-5; possible D gene TRBD1, 5 bases. Trimming cost V 5 bases and J 4 bases, with 17 bases left between them. The CDR3 is 15 amino acids. The germline V gene encodes CDR1 SGHTA and CDR2 FQGTGA. The CDR3 region has the DNA TGTGCCAGCAGCCCTGGGGCACACACCAGAGAGACCCAGTACTTC. It codes for CASSPGAHTRETQYF.

V is TRBV29-1 and J is TRBJ2-1; D might be TRBD2 (5 bases). This CDR3 is built from 15 residues. The germline CDR1 and CDR2 sequences are SQVTM and ANQGSEA. Deletions cut 3 bases from V and 4 bases from J, with 16 bases between. For the CDR3, the DNA is TGCAGCGTTGACTTAATTTCAGCGGAGTACAATGAGCAGTTCTTC. This codes for CSVDLISAEYNEQFF.

The V gene is TRBV12-3 or TRBV12-4, the J gene TRBJ2-5; D is possibly TRBD1 or TRBD2 (5 bases each). There are 12 residues in the CDR3. The V end lost 6 bases, the J end lost 5 bases, and 10 bases lay between the germline ends. CDR3 sequence: CASRVREETQYF. The CDR3 DNA reads as TGTGCCAGCAGAGTCAGGGAGGAGACCCAGTACTTC.

The CDR3 DNA reads as TGCGCCAGCAGCTTTGGGACAGGGGTGACCTACGAGCAGTACTTC. Translating it yields CASSFGTGVTYEQYF. The chain links TRBV5-1 to TRBJ2-7; 10 nucleotides match TRBD1. V lost 2 bases and J lost 2; bases outside the gene matches: 4. The V gene's germline CDR1 is SGHRS and CDR2 YFSETQ. The CDR3 runs 15 residues.

The V call is TRBV4-1, the J call TRBJ1-5; D is undetermined. The CDR3 length is 15 residues. V was shortened by 0 bases and J by 4 bases, with 10 bases between the two germline ends. CDR1 and CDR2 from the germline V gene are MGHRA and YSYEKL. CDR3 residues: CASSQDASRNQPQHF. CDR3 bases: TGCGCCAGCAGCCAAGATGCCTCGAGGAATCAGCCCCAGCATTTT.